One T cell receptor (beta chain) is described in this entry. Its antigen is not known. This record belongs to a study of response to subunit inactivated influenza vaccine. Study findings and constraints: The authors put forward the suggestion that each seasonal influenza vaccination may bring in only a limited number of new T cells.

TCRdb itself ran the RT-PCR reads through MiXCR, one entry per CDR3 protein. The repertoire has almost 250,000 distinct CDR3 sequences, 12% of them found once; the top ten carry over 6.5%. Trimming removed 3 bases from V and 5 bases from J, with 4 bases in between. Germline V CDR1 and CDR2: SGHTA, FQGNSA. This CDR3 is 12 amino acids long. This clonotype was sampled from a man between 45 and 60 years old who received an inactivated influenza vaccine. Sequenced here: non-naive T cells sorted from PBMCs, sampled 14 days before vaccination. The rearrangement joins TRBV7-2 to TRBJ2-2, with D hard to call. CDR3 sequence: CASSFRTGELFF. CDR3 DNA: TGTGCCAGCAGCTTCAGGACCGGGGAGCTGTTTTTT.